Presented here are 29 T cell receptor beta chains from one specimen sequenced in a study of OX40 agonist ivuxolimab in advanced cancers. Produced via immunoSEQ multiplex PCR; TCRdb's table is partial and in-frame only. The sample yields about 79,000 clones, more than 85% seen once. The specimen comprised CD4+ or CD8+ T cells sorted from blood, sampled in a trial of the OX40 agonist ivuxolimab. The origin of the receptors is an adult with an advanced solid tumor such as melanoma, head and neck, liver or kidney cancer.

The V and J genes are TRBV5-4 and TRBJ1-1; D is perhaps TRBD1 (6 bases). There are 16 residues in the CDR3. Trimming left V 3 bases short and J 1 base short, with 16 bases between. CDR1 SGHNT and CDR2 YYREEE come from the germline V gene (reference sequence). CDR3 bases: TGTGCCAGCAGCTCCGGGGGGGCCCGAGGGAACACTGAAGCTTTCTTT. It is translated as CASSSGGARGNTEAFF. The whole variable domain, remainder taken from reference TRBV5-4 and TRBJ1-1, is ETGVTQSPTHLIKTRGQQVTLRCSSQSGHNTVSWYQQALGQGPQFIFQYYREEENGRGNFPPRFSGLQFPNYSSELNVNALELDDSALYLCASSSGGARGNTEAFFGQGTRLTVV.

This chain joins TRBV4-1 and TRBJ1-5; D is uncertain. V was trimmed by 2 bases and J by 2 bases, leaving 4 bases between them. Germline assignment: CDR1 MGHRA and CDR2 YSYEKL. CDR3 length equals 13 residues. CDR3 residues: CASSQPGNQPQHF. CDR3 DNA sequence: TGCGCCAGCAGCCAACCAGGCAATCAGCCCCAGCATTTT.

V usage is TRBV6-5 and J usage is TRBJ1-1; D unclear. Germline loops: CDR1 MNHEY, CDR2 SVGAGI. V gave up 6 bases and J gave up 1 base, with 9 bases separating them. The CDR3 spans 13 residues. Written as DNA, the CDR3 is TGTGCCAGCAGGGTACAAGAGAACACTGAAGCTTTCTTT. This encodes CASRVQENTEAFF.

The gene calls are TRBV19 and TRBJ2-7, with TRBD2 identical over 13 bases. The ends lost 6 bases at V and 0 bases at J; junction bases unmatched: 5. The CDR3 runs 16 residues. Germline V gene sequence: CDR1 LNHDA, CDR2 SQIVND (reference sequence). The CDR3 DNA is TGTGCCAGTAGCATCCGGACTAGCGGGAGCTCCTACGAGCAGTACTTC. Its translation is CASSIRTSGSSYEQYF.

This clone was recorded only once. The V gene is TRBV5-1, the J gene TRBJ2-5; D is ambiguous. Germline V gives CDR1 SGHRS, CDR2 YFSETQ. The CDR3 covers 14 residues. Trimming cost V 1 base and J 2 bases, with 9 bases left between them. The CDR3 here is CASSLFGLQETQYF. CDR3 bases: TGCGCCAGCAGCTTGTTTGGATTACAAGAGACCCAGTACTTC.

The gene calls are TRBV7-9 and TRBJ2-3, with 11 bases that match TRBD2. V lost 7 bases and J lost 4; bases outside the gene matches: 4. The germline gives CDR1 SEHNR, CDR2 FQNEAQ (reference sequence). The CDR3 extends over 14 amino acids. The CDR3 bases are TGTGCCAGCATTAAACTAGCGGGAGCAGATACGCAGTATTTT. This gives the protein CASIKLAGADTQYF.

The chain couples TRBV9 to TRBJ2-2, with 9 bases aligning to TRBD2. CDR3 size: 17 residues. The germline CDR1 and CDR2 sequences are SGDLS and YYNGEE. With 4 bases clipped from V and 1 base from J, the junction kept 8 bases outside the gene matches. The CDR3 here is CASSPRASGMNTGELFF. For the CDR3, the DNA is TGTGCCAGCAGCCCGAGGGCTAGCGGGATGAACACCGGGGAGCTGTTTTTT.

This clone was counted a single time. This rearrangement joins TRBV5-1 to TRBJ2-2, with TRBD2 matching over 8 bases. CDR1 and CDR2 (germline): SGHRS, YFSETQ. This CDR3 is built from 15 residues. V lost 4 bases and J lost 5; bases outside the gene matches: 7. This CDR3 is CASSGGRPGTGELFF. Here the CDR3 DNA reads TGCGCCAGCAGCGGCGGGAGGCCGGGGACCGGGGAGCTGTTTTTT.

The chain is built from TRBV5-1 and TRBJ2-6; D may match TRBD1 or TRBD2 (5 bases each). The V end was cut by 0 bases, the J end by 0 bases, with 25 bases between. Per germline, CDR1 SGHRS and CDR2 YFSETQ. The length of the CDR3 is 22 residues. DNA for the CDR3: TGCGCCAGCAGCTTGGCAGCGAGAGGGGCAGGGTCGGGGATCTCTGGGGCCAACGTCCTGACTTTC. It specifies CASSLAARGAGSGISGANVLTF.

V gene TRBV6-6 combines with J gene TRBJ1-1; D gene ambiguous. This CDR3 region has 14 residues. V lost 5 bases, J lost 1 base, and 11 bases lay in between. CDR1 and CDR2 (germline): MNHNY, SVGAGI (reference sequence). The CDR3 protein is CASSGAPQNTEAFF. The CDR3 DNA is TGTGCCAGCAGTGGCGCCCCCCAGAACACTGAAGCTTTCTTT.

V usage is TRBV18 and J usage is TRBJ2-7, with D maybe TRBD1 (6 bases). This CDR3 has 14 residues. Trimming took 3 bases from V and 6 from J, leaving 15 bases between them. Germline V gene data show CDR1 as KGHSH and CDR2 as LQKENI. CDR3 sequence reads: CASSPSGTIFEQYF. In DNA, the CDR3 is TGTGCCAGCTCACCGTCCGGGACAATTTTCGAGCAGTACTTC.

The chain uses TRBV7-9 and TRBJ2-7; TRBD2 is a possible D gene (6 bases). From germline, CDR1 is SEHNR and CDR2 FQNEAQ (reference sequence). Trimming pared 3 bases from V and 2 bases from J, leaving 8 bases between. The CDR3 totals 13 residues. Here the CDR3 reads CASSFRRAYEQYF. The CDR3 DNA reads TGTGCCAGCAGCTTTAGGAGGGCCTACGAGCAGTACTTC. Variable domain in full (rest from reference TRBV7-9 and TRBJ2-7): DTGVSQNPRHKITKRGQNVTFRCDPISEHNRLYWYRQTLGQGPEFLTYFQNEAQLEKSRLLSDRFSAERPKGSFSTLEIQRTEQGDSAMYLCASSFRRAYEQYFGPGTRLTVT.

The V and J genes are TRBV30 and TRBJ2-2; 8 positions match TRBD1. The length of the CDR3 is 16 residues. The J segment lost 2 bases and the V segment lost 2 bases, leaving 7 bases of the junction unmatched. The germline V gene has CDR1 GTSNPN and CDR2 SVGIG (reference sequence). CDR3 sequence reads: CAWSLPGQANTGELFF. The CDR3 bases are TGTGCCTGGAGTCTCCCGGGACAGGCAAACACCGGGGAGCTGTTTTTT.

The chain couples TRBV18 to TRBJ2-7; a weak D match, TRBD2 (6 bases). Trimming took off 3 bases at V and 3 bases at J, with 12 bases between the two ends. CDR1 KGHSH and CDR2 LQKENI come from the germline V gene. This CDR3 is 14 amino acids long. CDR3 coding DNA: TGTGCCAGCTCACCGCCGGGACTGAACTACGAGCAGTACTTC. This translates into CASSPPGLNYEQYF.

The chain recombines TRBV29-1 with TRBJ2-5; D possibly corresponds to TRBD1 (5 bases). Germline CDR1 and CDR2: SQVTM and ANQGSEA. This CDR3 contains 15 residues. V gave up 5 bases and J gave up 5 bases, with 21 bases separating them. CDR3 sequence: CSVSISPGPRETQYF. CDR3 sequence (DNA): TGCAGCGTTTCCATTTCTCCAGGGCCGCGGGAGACCCAGTACTTC.

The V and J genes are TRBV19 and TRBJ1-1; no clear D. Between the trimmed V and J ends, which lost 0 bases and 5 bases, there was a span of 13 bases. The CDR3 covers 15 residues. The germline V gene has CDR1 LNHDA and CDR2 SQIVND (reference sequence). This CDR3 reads CASSIDRVGNTEAFF. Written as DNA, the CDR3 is TGTGCCAGTAGTATAGATCGTGTGGGAAATACTGAAGCTTTCTTT.

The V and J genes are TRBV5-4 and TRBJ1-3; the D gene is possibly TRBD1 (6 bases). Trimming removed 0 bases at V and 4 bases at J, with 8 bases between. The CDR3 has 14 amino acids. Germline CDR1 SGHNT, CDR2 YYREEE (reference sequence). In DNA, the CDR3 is TGTGCCAGCAGCTTGGCGGGGGCGGGAAACACCATATATTTT. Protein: CASSLAGAGNTIYF.

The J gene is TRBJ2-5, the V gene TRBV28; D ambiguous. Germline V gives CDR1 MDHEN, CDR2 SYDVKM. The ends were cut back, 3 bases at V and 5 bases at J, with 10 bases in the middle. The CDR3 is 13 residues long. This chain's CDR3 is CASSLGRLETQYF. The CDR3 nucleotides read TGTGCCAGCAGTTTGGGCCGGTTGGAGACCCAGTACTTC.

The CDR3 DNA is TGCGCCAGCAGCCTTACCGGGACAGGGACTGAGCAGTTCTTC. It encodes CASSLTGTGTEQFF. The chain has TRBV5-1 and TRBJ2-1; 9 positions match TRBD1. The CDR3 has 14 amino acids. Germline loops: CDR1 SGHRS, CDR2 YFSETQ. Trimming removed 4 bases from V and 9 bases from J; junction bases left unmatched: 8.

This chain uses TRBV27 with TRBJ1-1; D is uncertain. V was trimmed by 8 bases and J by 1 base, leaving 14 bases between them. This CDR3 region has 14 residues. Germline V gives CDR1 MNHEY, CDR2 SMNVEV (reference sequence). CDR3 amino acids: CASRGRVGNTEAFF. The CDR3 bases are TGTGCCAGCCGAGGTAGGGTGGGGAACACTGAAGCTTTCTTT.

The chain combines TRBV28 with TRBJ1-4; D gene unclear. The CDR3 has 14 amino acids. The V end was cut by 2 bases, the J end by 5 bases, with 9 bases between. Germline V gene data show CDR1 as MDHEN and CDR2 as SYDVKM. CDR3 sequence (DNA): TGTGCCAGCAGTTTACCGGGGTCAAATGAAAAACTGTTTTTT. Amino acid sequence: CASSLPGSNEKLFF.

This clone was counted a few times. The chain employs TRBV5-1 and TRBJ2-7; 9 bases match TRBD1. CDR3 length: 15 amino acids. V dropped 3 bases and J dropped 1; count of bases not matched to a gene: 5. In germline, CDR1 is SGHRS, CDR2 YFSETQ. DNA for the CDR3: TGCGCCAGCAGCTACGGCGGACAGGGGTCCTACGAGCAGTACTTC. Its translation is CASSYGGQGSYEQYF.

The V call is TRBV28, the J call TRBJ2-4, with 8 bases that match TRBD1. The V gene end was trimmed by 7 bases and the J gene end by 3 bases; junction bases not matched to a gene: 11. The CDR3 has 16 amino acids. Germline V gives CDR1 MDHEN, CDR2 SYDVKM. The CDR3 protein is CASNPAGGAYKNIQYF. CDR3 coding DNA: TGTGCCAGCAATCCGGCAGGGGGCGCTTACAAAAACATTCAGTACTTC.

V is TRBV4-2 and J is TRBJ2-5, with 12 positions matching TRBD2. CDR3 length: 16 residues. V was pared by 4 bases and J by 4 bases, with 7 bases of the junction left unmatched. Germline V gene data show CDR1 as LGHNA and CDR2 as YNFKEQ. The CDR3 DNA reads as TGTGCCAGCAGCCCGCTAGCGGGAGGGAAGGCAGAGACCCAGTACTTC. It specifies CASSPLAGGKAETQYF.

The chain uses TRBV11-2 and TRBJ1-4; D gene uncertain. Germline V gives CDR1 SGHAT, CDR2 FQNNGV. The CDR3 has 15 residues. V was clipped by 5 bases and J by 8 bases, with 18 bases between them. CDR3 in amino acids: CASSPPGRAGEKLFF. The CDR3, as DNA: TGTGCCAGCAGCCCCCCCGGGAGGGCTGGAGAAAAACTGTTTTTT.

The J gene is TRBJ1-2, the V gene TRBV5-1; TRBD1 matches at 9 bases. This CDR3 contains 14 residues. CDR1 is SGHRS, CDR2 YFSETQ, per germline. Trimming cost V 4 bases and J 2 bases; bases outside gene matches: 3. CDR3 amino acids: CASSPQGANYGYTF. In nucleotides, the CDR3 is TGCGCCAGCAGCCCACAGGGGGCCAACTATGGCTACACCTTC.

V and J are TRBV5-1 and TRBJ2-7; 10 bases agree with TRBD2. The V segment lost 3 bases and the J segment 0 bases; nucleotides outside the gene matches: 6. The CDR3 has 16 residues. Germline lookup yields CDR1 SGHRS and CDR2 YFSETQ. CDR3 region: CASSSGLARNSYEQYF. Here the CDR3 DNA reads TGCGCCAGCAGCTCGGGACTAGCGCGTAACTCCTACGAGCAGTACTTC.

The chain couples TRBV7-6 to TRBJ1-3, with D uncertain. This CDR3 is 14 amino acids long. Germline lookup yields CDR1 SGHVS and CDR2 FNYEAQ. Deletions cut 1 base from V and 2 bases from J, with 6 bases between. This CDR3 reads CASSLGSPGNTIYF. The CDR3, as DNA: TGTGCCAGCAGCTTAGGATCGCCTGGAAACACCATATATTTT. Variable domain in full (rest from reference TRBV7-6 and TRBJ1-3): GAGVSQSPRYKVTKRGQDVALRCDPISGHVSLYWYRQALGQGPEFLTYFNYEAQQDKSGLPNDRFSAERPEGSISTLTIQRTEQRDSAMYRCASSLGSPGNTIYFGEGSWLTVV.

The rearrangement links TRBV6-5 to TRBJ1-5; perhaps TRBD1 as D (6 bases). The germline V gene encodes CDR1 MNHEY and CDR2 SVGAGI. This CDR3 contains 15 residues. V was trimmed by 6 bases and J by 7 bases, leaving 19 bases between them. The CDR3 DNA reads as TGTGCCAGCAGGTCCCATACAGGGTACGGACAGCCCCAGCATTTT. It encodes CASRSHTGYGQPQHF.